The entry that follows covers one T cell receptor beta chain sequence. Its cognate antigen is unknown. The V and J ends lost 1 base and 4 bases respectively, with 23 bases between them. The CDR3 is made up of 18 amino acids. Germline V gives CDR1 SEHNR, CDR2 FQNEAQ (reference sequence). Produced via immunoSEQ multiplex PCR; TCRdb's table is partial and in-frame only. The table has around 44,000 clones, about 86% seen once. The sample belongs to a study of OX40 agonist ivuxolimab in advanced cancers. Study-wide results and caveats: More expanded clones were seen, on average, in CD8+ T cells than in CD4+. Specificity for antigen went undetermined in the expanded peripheral T cells.

The J gene is TRBJ2-7, the V gene TRBV7-9, with D possibly being TRBD1 or TRBD2 (5 bases each). This receptor was identified in an adult with an advanced solid tumor such as melanoma, head and neck, liver or kidney cancer. The sequences come from CD4+ or CD8+ T cells sorted from blood, collected in a trial of the OX40 agonist ivuxolimab. CDR3 DNA sequence: TGTGCCAGCAGCTTAGGAACTTTGGGGGTCACCGGAAAATACGAGCAGTACTTC. Translation: CASSLGTLGVTGKYEQYF.